Presented here are 32 T cell receptor beta chains from one specimen sequenced in a study of cytomegalovirus exposure and HLA in healthy donors. Clones were sequenced by immunoSEQ multiplex PCR, and TCRdb holds only the in-frame ones, with some missing. The sample includes about 98,000 clones, around nine tenths of them seen just once. Specimen: PBMCs. The receptors here all came from a woman aged 25 to 39 in good health and CMV-seronegative.

This sequence joins TRBV11-2 and TRBJ2-2, with a tentative D call TRBD2 (6 bases). V was pared by 4 bases and J by 5 bases, with 17 bases between. The CDR3 totals 16 residues. The V gene's germline CDR1 is SGHAT and CDR2 FQNNGV. The CDR3: CASSSLKEGRTGELFF. In DNA, the CDR3 is TGTGCCAGCAGCTCCCTAAAAGAAGGGAGGACCGGGGAGCTGTTTTTT.

The chain links TRBV11-1 to TRBJ1-1; D is ambiguous. The CDR3 length is 16 residues. Trimming stripped 5 bases from V and 1 base from J, with 17 bases between. Germline CDR1 SGHAT, CDR2 FQDESV (reference sequence). The CDR3 protein is CASSLRRGRKNTEAFF. The CDR3 DNA is TGTGCCAGCAGCCTTAGGAGAGGCAGAAAGAACACTGAAGCTTTCTTT.

The chain links TRBV6-5 to TRBJ2-7; 7 bases are a match to TRBD1. Unmatched junction bases numbered 13, after V lost 6 bases and J lost 5 bases. Per the germline V gene, CDR1 is MNHEY and CDR2 is SVGAGI. This CDR3 has 15 amino acids. The CDR3, as DNA: TGTGCCAGCAGGTCCCCTTGGACAGGTCTAAACGAGCAGTACTTC. Translated, it gives CASRSPWTGLNEQYF.

The chain recombines TRBV5-1 with TRBJ2-6; possible D gene TRBD1, 5 bases. Germline V gene data show CDR1 as SGHRS and CDR2 as YFSETQ. CDR3 size: 14 residues. Trimming removed 6 bases at V and 2 bases at J, with 9 bases between. The CDR3 bases are TGCGCCAGCACCCAGGGCGCTGGGGCCAACGTCCTGACTTTC. It is translated as CASTQGAGANVLTF. Complete variable domain (other parts from reference TRBV5-1 and TRBJ2-6): KAGVTQTPRYLIKTRGQQVTLSCSPISGHRSVSWYQQTPGQGLQFLFEYFSETQRNKGNFPGRFSGRQFSNSRSEMNVSTLELGDSALYLCASTQGAGANVLTFGAGSRLTVL.

This chain uses TRBV18 with TRBJ2-7; the D gene is possibly TRBD1 (6 bases). The CDR3 runs to 18 residues. With 2 bases removed from V and 6 bases from J, the gap between germline ends came to 26 bases. Germline CDR1 and CDR2: KGHSH and LQKENI. CDR3 sequence: CASSPLSPRQPVGAEQYF. As DNA, the CDR3 is TGTGCCAGCTCACCATTGTCCCCTCGGCAGCCCGTGGGGGCCGAGCAGTACTTC. The whole variable domain, filled in from reference TRBV18 and TRBJ2-7, reads NAGVMQNPRHLVRRRGQEARLRCSPMKGHSHVYWYRQLPEEGLKFMVYLQKENIIDESGMPKERFSAEFPKEGPSILRIQQVVRGDSAAYFCASSPLSPRQPVGAEQYFGPGTRLTVT.

The gene calls are TRBV7-3 and TRBJ1-1; TRBD1 is a possible D gene (5 bases). Trimming took off 5 bases at V and 5 bases at J, with 12 bases between the two ends. CDR1 is SGHTA and CDR2 is FQGTGA in the germline V gene. This CDR3 has 13 residues. The DNA of the CDR3 is TGTGCCAGCAGCGTTTCGGGGGTTACTGAAGCTTTCTTT. Translated: CASSVSGVTEAFF.

The chain couples TRBV7-8 to TRBJ2-5, with D maybe TRBD2 (5 bases). The CDR3 contains 15 residues. The V end lost 7 bases, the J end lost 2 bases, and 17 bases lay between the germline ends. Germline V gene data show CDR1 as SGHVS and CDR2 as FQNEAQ. CDR3 bases: TGTGCCAGCACCTCCGGACTCGCGAAACAAGAGACCCAGTACTTC. Protein product: CASTSGLAKQETQYF.

The chain links TRBV21-1 to TRBJ2-3; TRBD1, as called in the table, went unchecked against the DNA. TRBV21-1 is tagged as a pseudogene. CDR3 length equals 17 residues. The CDR3 region is CASSWFYGTVDTDTQYF. CDR3 bases: TGTGCCAGCAGTTGGTTTTACGGGACAGTTGACACAGATACGCAGTATTTT.

The J gene is TRBJ2-1, the V gene TRBV7-8; 8 bases are shared with TRBD2. V trimming: 2 bases; J trimming: 8 bases; junction bases outside the gene matches: 14. The CDR3 has 17 amino acids. The germline V gene encodes CDR1 SGHVS and CDR2 FQNEAQ. The CDR3: CASSLKSRIGLAHEQFF. CDR3 bases: TGTGCCAGCAGCTTAAAATCCCGAATCGGACTAGCTCATGAGCAGTTCTTC. Together with reference TRBV7-8 and TRBJ2-1, the CDR3 gives the full variable domain: GAGVSQSPRYKVAKRGQDVALRCDPISGHVSLFWYQQALGQGPEFLTYFQNEAQLDKSGLPSDRFFAERPEGSVSTLKIQRTQQEDSAVYLCASSLKSRIGLAHEQFFGPGTRLTVL.

The chain carries TRBV9 and TRBJ2-1; D not resolved. This CDR3 has 14 amino acids. Looked up from germline, CDR1 is SGDLS and CDR2 is YYNGEE. The V gene lost 0 bases and the J gene lost 7 bases, with 11 bases spanning the gap. The CDR3 nucleotides read TGTGCCAGCAGCGTAGGCCCTATAATAAATGAGCAGTTCTTC. Amino acid sequence: CASSVGPIINEQFF.

J is TRBJ2-7 and V is TRBV7-9; 9 bases map to TRBD2. The CDR3 has 16 residues. Germline trimming cut 5 bases from V and 4 bases from J; bases unmatched to any gene: 12. The germline V gene encodes CDR1 SEHNR and CDR2 FQNEAQ (reference sequence). This CDR3 is CASSLPAGTSNYEQYF. The CDR3 DNA is TGTGCCAGCAGCCTACCAGCCGGGACTAGCAATTACGAGCAGTACTTC. Together with reference TRBV7-9 and TRBJ2-7, the CDR3 gives the full variable domain: DTGVSQNPRHKITKRGQNVTFRCDPISEHNRLYWYRQTLGQGPEFLTYFQNEAQLEKSRLLSDRFSAERPKGSFSTLEIQRTEQGDSAMYLCASSLPAGTSNYEQYFGPGTRLTVT.

This chain uses TRBV14 with TRBJ1-4, with D perhaps matching TRBD1 (6 bases). Trimming stripped 3 bases from V and 0 bases from J, with 14 bases between. The CDR3 sequence is 17 residues long. Germline assignment: CDR1 SGHDN and CDR2 FVKESK. The CDR3 DNA reads as TGTGCCAGCAGCCATCCGGGACATCATTCAACTAATGAAAAACTGTTTTTT. Its protein product is CASSHPGHHSTNEKLFF.

This chain connects TRBV5-1 to TRBJ1-2; TRBD1 agrees at 11 bases. The trim removed 8 bases at V and 4 bases at J, leaving 7 bases unmatched. Germline V gene lookup returns CDR1 SGHRS and CDR2 YFSETQ. The CDR3 runs 14 residues. Here the CDR3 DNA reads TGCGCCAGTCGGACAGGGGGCGATTTCTATGGCTACACCTTC. Protein product: CASRTGGDFYGYTF.

The chain joins TRBV5-1 to TRBJ1-5; 9 positions agree with TRBD1. Germline trimming cut 6 bases from V and 0 bases from J; bases unmatched to any gene: 19. The V gene's germline CDR1 is SGHRS and CDR2 YFSETQ. The CDR3 totals 20 residues. Here the CDR3 reads CASIFFRPGQGLYSNQPQHF. Here the CDR3 DNA reads TGCGCCAGCATATTCTTTAGACCGGGACAGGGCCTCTATAGCAATCAGCCCCAGCATTTT.

This clone is a singleton in its sample. The V gene is TRBV18, the J gene TRBJ2-3; 8 bases are a match to TRBD2. From germline, CDR1 is KGHSH and CDR2 LQKENI. The CDR3 has 15 residues. The V gene end was trimmed by 4 bases and the J gene end by 5 bases; junction bases not matched to a gene: 8. CDR3 coding DNA: TGTGCCAGCTCACTCCTTACCGGGGGGGAAGATACGCAGTATTTT. Its translation is CASSLLTGGEDTQYF.

V usage is TRBV10-3 and J usage is TRBJ2-2; TRBD1 is a possible D gene (6 bases). Looked up from germline, CDR1 is ENHRY and CDR2 is SYGVKD. CDR3 length: 13 amino acids. Between the trimmed V and J ends, which lost 6 bases and 4 bases, there was a span of 9 bases. CDR3 coding DNA: TGTGCCATCAGCAGGGGACCCACCGGGGAGCTGTTTTTT. Translated: CAISRGPTGELFF.

This chain links TRBV5-6 with TRBJ2-1; D remains ambiguous. The CDR3 extends over 15 amino acids. With 0 bases removed from V and 3 bases from J, the gap between germline ends came to 10 bases. Germline lookup yields CDR1 SGHDT and CDR2 YYEEEE. The CDR3 bases are TGTGCCAGCAGCTTGGGAGGTACTTACTACAATGAGCAGTTCTTC. Translating it yields CASSLGGTYYNEQFF. The complete variable domain, with remaining parts taken from reference TRBV5-6 and TRBJ2-1, reads DAGVTQSPTHLIKTRGQQVTLRCSPKSGHDTVSWYQQALGQGPQFIFQYYEEEERQRGNFPDRFSGHQFPNYSSELNVNALLLGDSALYLCASSLGGTYYNEQFFGPGTRLTVL.

This sequence joins TRBV4-2 and TRBJ1-1, with D possibly matching TRBD1 (5 bases). The CDR3 is made up of 15 amino acids. V was cut by 1 base and J by 6 bases, with 15 bases left in between. Per germline, CDR1 LGHNA and CDR2 YNFKEQ. The CDR3 reads CASSQGGYDSPEAFF. The CDR3 nucleotides read TGTGCCAGCAGCCAAGGGGGTTATGACAGTCCTGAAGCTTTCTTT.

The V and J genes are TRBV27 and TRBJ1-2; 8 nucleotides align to TRBD1. Germline V lookup: CDR1 MNHEY, CDR2 SMNVEV (reference sequence). Trimming took 2 bases from V and 4 from J; bases not matched to a gene: 6. The CDR3 has 15 residues. CDR3 sequence: CASSLTGGDLYGYTF. The CDR3 bases are TGTGCCAGCAGTTTAACAGGGGGTGACCTCTATGGCTACACCTTC.

V is TRBV15 and J is TRBJ1-1, with a tentative D call TRBD1 (6 bases). The CDR3 spans 17 residues. The V gene lost 0 bases and the J gene lost 1 base, with 15 bases spanning the gap. Germline values: CDR1 LNHNV, CDR2 YYDKDF (reference sequence). Here the CDR3 DNA reads TGTGCCACCAGCAGAGATGGCCCCGGCAGGGGGAACACTGAAGCTTTCTTT. Its translation is CATSRDGPGRGNTEAFF.

This clone was observed once. CDR3: CASSPRWSETQYF. CDR3 nucleotide sequence: TGTGCCAGTAGTCCTAGGTGGTCAGAGACCCAGTACTTC. The rearrangement uses TRBV19 and TRBJ2-5; D is ambiguous. The germline CDR1 and CDR2 sequences are LNHDA and SQIVND (reference sequence). Between the trimmed V and J ends, which lost 5 bases and 4 bases, there was a span of 11 bases. CDR3 length equals 13 residues.

The genes are TRBV6-4 and TRBJ1-1; D uncertain. V lost 6 bases and J lost 1, with 9 bases in between. The CDR3 loop spans 13 amino acids. Germline assignment: CDR1 MRHNA and CDR2 SNTAGT. The CDR3 region is CASSEARNTEAFF. The CDR3 region has the DNA TGTGCCAGCAGCGAGGCCAGGAACACTGAAGCTTTCTTT.

This clone came up once. The chain recombines TRBV28 with TRBJ1-5; D remains ambiguous. V lost 2 bases to trimming and J lost 3 bases, with 11 bases between them. From germline, CDR1 is MDHEN and CDR2 SYDVKM. The CDR3 contains 15 residues. CDR3 amino acids: CASSLPHGNNQPQHF. The DNA of the CDR3 is TGTGCCAGCAGTTTACCCCACGGGAACAATCAGCCCCAGCATTTT.

The V gene is TRBV2, the J gene TRBJ1-4; 7 bases map to TRBD1. Germline CDR1 is SNHLY and CDR2 is FYNNEI. J was trimmed by 5 bases and V by 9 bases; bases with no gene match: 6. The CDR3 spans 13 residues. The CDR3 DNA reads TGTGCCAGTGACAGGGAGGTCAATGAAAAACTGTTTTTT. Translating it yields CASDREVNEKLFF.

This clone showed up just once. The chain has TRBV5-8 and TRBJ2-1; a possible D gene is TRBD1 (6 bases). Germline CDR1 is SGHTS and CDR2 is YDEGEE. The CDR3 is made up of 14 amino acids. V lost 4 bases, J lost 3 bases, and 11 bases lay in between. DNA for the CDR3: TGTGCCAGCAGCCTGGACAGATACTACAATGAGCAGTTCTTC. Translating gives CASSLDRYYNEQFF.

The V call is TRBV29-1, the J call TRBJ1-5; TRBD1 might be the D (6 bases). There are 14 residues in the CDR3. The ends were cut back, 6 bases at V and 1 base at J, with 13 bases in the middle. Looked up from germline, CDR1 is SQVTM and CDR2 is ANQGSEA. The CDR3 reads CSVLQGGSNQPQHF. In DNA form, the CDR3 reads TGCAGCGTCTTACAGGGTGGAAGCAATCAGCCCCAGCATTTT.

The V and J genes are TRBV7-2 and TRBJ2-1; TRBD1 might be the D (6 bases). V lost 3 bases, J lost 0 bases, and 9 bases lay in between. Germline V CDR1 and CDR2: SGHTA, FQGNSA. This CDR3 spans 15 amino acids. CDR3 region: CASSFSDSSYNEQFF. CDR3 in DNA: TGTGCCAGCAGCTTCTCGGACAGCTCCTACAATGAGCAGTTCTTC. The full variable domain, completed using reference TRBV7-2 and TRBJ2-1, is GAGVSQSPSNKVTEKGKDVELRCDPISGHTALYWYRQSLGQGLEFLIYFQGNSAPDKSGLPSDRFSAERTGGSVSTLTIQRTQQEDSAVYLCASSFSDSSYNEQFFGPGTRLTVL.

V usage is TRBV29-1 and J usage is TRBJ2-3; 12 bases match TRBD2. The junction had 7 bases not matched to a gene; V was cut back by 1 base and J by 5 bases. The CDR3 totals 16 residues. Per the germline V gene, CDR1 is SQVTM and CDR2 is ANQGSEA. The CDR3 DNA follows: TGCAGCGTTGAAGGGACGACTAGCGGGAGTTTAGATACGCAGTATTTT. Amino acids: CSVEGTTSGSLDTQYF.

The chain uses TRBV4-1 and TRBJ1-2; the D gene is possibly TRBD1 (5 bases). There are 15 residues in the CDR3. Trimming removed 1 base from V and 4 bases from J, with 13 bases in between. The germline V gene has CDR1 MGHRA and CDR2 YSYEKL. Here the CDR3 DNA reads TGCGCCAGCAGCCAAGGGGAAGGACAACTCTATGGCTACACCTTC. Protein sequence: CASSQGEGQLYGYTF.

The chain links TRBV12-5 to TRBJ2-2; D may be TRBD1 (6 bases). The germline V gene encodes CDR1 LGHNT and CDR2 FRNRAP. The CDR3 length is 15 residues. The ends were cut back, 2 bases at V and 6 bases at J, with 13 bases in the middle. CDR3 nucleotides: TGTGCTAGTGGTTTGACAGGGTCTGGTTCCGGGGAGCTGTTTTTT. It translates to CASGLTGSGSGELFF.

CDR3 nucleotides: TGTGCCAGCAGCTTAGAGCGCTCCGATTTTTCTGAAGCTTTCTTT. As protein: CASSLERSDFSEAFF. The chain joins TRBV7-2 to TRBJ1-1; D is uncertain. In germline, CDR1 is SGHTA, CDR2 FQGNSA. The V and J ends lost 1 base and 6 bases respectively, with 15 bases between them. This CDR3 is built from 15 residues.

This chain joins TRBV29-1 and TRBJ1-2, with D possibly matching TRBD1 (5 bases). V gave up 3 bases and J gave up 6 bases, with 11 bases separating them. The germline gives CDR1 SQVTM, CDR2 ANQGSEA. The CDR3 is 12 residues long. CDR3 nucleotide sequence: TGCAGCGTTGATGGGGGGATCCATGGCTACACCTTC. This sequence encodes CSVDGGIHGYTF.